This TCR beta chain was observed in a study of T cell responses to AZD1222 COVID-19 vaccine. This CDR3 is built from 15 residues. The V gene end was trimmed by 2 bases and the J gene end by 0 bases; junction bases not matched to a gene: 3. CDR1 is LGHNA and CDR2 is YSLEER in the germline V gene. Turning to this clone: Its matching antigen is unknown.

The table came from immunoSEQ multiplex PCR; TCRdb's copy has only in-frame clones and leaves some out. The table has about 120,000 clones, roughly 90% seen once. Whole-study findings and limits: Spike-specific TCR breadth and depth were elevated following two AZD1222 doses. Only five to seven AZD1222 recipients tested seropositive at baseline. White British ancestry dominated among donors, who included more females, and clonal diversity was possibly underestimated.

This TCR was sampled from an adult in good health. Here the sequenced sample was peripheral blood, taken on day 0 of AZD1222 vaccination. This chain connects TRBV4-3 to TRBJ1-1; 7 nucleotides line up with TRBD1. In nucleotides, the CDR3 is TGCGCCAGCAGCCAACAGGGGGAACTGAACACTGAAGCTTTCTTT. It encodes CASSQQGELNTEAFF.